The 2 T cell receptor beta chains given below trace back to one sample, sequenced in a study of shared clonotypes between healthy human individuals. Some clones are missing from TCRdb's copy, which holds only in-frame ones; the method was immunoSEQ multiplex PCR. Found here are some 2,100,000 clones, approximately 95% of them singletons; the top ten hold roughly 0.13%. Sequenced input: naive CD4+ T cells sorted from blood. Subset reported: CD45RA+ positively selected. These receptors all stem from a man aged 18 to 30 in good health.

The table lists this clone with a few counts. The J gene is TRBJ1-3, the V gene TRBV30, with a tentative D call TRBD1 (6 bases). The CDR3 totals 16 residues. Trimming cost V 0 bases and J 0 bases, with 12 bases left between them. Germline V gene sequence: CDR1 GTSNPN, CDR2 SVGIG (reference sequence). CDR3 in DNA: TGTGCCTGGAGTGTAGGGGGACCGGCCTCTGGAAACACCATATATTTT. Protein product: CAWSVGGPASGNTIYF.

The chain carries TRBV10-1 and TRBJ1-1; the D is unclear. V shed 6 bases and J shed 2 bases, with 10 bases lying between them. The CDR3 extends over 13 amino acids. Per the germline V gene, CDR1 is WNHNN and CDR2 is SYGVQD (reference sequence). The chain's CDR3 is CASSVDYNTEAFF. The CDR3 DNA reads TGCGCCAGCAGCGTTGACTATAACACTGAAGCTTTCTTT.